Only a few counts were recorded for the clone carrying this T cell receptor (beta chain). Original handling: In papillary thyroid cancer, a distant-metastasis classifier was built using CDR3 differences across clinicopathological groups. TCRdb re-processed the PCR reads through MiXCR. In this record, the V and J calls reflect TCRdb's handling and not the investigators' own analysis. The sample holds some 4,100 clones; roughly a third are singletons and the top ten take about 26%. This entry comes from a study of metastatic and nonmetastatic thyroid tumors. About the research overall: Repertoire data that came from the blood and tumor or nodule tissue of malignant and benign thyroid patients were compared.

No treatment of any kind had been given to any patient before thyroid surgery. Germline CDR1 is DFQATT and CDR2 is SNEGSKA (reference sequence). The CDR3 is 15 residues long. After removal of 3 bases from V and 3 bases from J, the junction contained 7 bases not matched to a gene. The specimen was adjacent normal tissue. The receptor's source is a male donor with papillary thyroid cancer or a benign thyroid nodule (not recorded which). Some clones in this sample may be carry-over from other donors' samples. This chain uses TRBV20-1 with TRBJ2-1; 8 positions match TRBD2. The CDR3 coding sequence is TGCAGTGCTAGGACCGTAGCGGGGATCTACAATGAGCAGTTCTTC. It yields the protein CSARTVAGIYNEQFF.